Given below is one TCR beta chain in context. The antigen is unknown. One entry per CDR3 protein, called by TCRdb with MiXCR from the 5' RACE reads. Among about 300,000 distinct CDR3 sequences listed, 6.8% were seen once. The data originate from a study of T cells after yellow fever vaccination. Study conclusions and caveats: Of the clonotypes, a small share occurred in both CD4 and CD8 compartments.

Trimming left V 2 bases short and J 2 bases short, with 7 bases between. The CDR3 totals 15 residues. In germline, CDR1 is MDHEN, CDR2 SYDVKM. The sample in question was PBMCs, obtained roughly 47 days after the first yellow fever vaccination. The source is a young man who received the YFV17D yellow fever vaccine. The chain uses TRBV28 and TRBJ2-6; D not resolved. DNA of the CDR3: TGTGCCAGCAGTTTAATCGCCGCTGGGGCCAACGTCCTGACTTTC. Protein product: CASSLIAAGANVLTF.